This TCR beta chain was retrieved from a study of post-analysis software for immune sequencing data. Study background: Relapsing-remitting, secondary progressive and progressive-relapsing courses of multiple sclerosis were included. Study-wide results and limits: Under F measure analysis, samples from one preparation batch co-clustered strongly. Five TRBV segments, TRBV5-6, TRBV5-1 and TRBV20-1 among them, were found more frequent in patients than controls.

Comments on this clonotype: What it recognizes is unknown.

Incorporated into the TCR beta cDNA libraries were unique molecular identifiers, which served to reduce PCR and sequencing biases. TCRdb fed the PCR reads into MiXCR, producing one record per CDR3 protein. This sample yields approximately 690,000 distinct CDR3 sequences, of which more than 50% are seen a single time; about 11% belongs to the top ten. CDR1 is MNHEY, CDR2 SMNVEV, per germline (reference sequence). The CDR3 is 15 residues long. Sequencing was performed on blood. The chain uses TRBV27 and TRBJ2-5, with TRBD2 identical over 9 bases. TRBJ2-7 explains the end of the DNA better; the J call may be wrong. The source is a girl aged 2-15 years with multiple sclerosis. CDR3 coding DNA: TGTGCCAGCAGTGAGCTAGCGGGAATGAGGCACGAGCAGTACTTC. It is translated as CASSELAGMRHEQYF.